This TCR beta chain was found in a study of blood T cell repertoires in COVID-19 (dated by TCRdb to 2019 to 2021). For the study in its entirety: Samples covering the acute and convalescent phases of COVID-19 were provided by collaborators in the United States, Italy and Spain. Samples were obtained from the ongoing ImmuneRACE study (first 160 participants) and from roughly 1,300 subjects provided by 6 global collaborators. The material from the prospective study consisted of cDNA or gDNA derived from T cells, B-cell-depleted T cells, or PBMCs. Where available, HLA class I and class II types were taken from metadata supplied by the sample provider and were not determined by assay-based typing. A freely available public database, intended as a resource for researchers studying the immune response to SARS-CoV-2, is where the repertoires were released. The sample metadata nearly always contained a de-identified subject ID, COVID-19 status, age in years and sex. The dataset comprised deeply sampled blood TCRbeta repertoires from subjects exposed to, actively infected with, or recovered from COVID-19.

TCRbeta CDR3 regions were amplified from genomic DNA using the immunoSEQ Assay, a bias-controlled multiplex PCR. Per the authors' processing: The number of nucleated cells in each sample was estimated by amplification of reference gene primers within the assay. To quantify the absolute abundance of each unique TCRbeta CDR3 rearrangement, sequence reads were collapsed and filtered. For each sample, productive Simpson clonality was calculated as the square root of Simpson's diversity index over productive rearrangements. Drawn from immuneACCESS, this table holds only the in-frame rearrangements with V and J called that TCRdb kept. Clones are partly lost; checked studies trace under half to an unresolved V gene and leave the rest unexplained. V, J and clone size reflect that table, while D and trimming were determined from the DNA. The sample yields 160,000 or so clones; approximately 91% were counted once. More than 2% of the sample rests with the top ten.

What the authors observed across the whole study: The quantity of clinical and demographic metadata differed by source and by participant and was supplied without curation.

Details on this clone: Its specific antigen is unknown. No per-base quality is available; no much larger clone lies one base away.

V is pruned by 4 bases and J by 8 bases, leaving 11 bases of the junction without a gene match. Via the germline V gene, CDR1 is SGHTS and CDR2 YDEGEE. Including the terminal cysteine and phenylalanine, the CDR3 comprises 14 residues. The retained sequence is limited to the CDR3, 42 bases, with the frame set at the first base. Collaborating institutions collected whole blood in K2EDTA tubes following their own protocols. For TCRbeta analysis, collaborators shipped samples in one of three forms: frozen whole blood, isolated PBMCs, or DNA extracted from either of those sample types. This receptor chain uses TRBV5-8 and TRBJ1-2; 7 junctional bases match TRBD1. The TCR was taken from a young man with acute or convalescent COVID-19. Sequencing input: peripheral blood. The sequenced DNA: TGTGCCAGCAGCAAATCAGACAGGGTGAAAGGCTACACCTTC. This codes for CASSKSDRVKGYTF.